Below, 12 T cell receptor beta chains from the same sample are listed, as sequenced in a study of OX40 agonist ivuxolimab in advanced cancers. Profiled with immunoSEQ multiplex PCR; TCRdb holds only in-frame clones, not every one. The profile shows about 70,000 clones, more than 80% of them singletons. Sequences were derived from CD4+ or CD8+ T cells sorted from blood, sampled in a trial of the OX40 agonist ivuxolimab. The origin of the receptors is an adult with an advanced solid tumor such as melanoma, head and neck, liver or kidney cancer.

The chain couples TRBV6-1 to TRBJ2-1; the match to TRBD1 covers 7 bases. The length of the CDR3 is 15 residues. With 2 bases clipped from V and 4 bases from J, the junction kept 5 bases outside the gene matches. CDR1 is MNHNS, CDR2 SASEGT, per germline. The CDR3 DNA reads as TGTGCCAGCAGTGAATTGGGACAGCGTTACAATGAGCAGTTCTTC. It specifies CASSELGQRYNEQFF.

The chain is built from TRBV28 and TRBJ2-7; tentative D call: TRBD1 (6 bases). Germline V gene data show CDR1 as MDHEN and CDR2 as SYDVKM. The CDR3 length is 15 residues. The V end lost 4 bases, the J end lost 8 bases, and 21 bases lay between the germline ends. CDR3 sequence: CASSSATTGRTQQYF. The CDR3 DNA sequence: TGTGCCAGCAGTTCCGCCACGACAGGCCGAACGCAGCAGTACTTC.

The chain combines TRBV19 with TRBJ2-5; D possibly matches TRBD1 or TRBD2 (6 bases each). V lost 4 bases, J lost 7 bases, and 13 bases lay in between. CDR3 length: 13 residues. Germline CDR1 is LNHDA and CDR2 is SQIVND (reference sequence). This CDR3 is CASSTGAPGTQYF. DNA of the CDR3: TGTGCCAGTAGTACGGGGGCGCCGGGGACCCAGTACTTC.

The chain links TRBV2 to TRBJ1-5; 9 bases are shared with TRBD1. V was pared by 6 bases and J by 5 bases, with 2 bases of the junction left unmatched. The CDR3 runs to 13 residues. Germline V gene sequence: CDR1 SNHLY, CDR2 FYNNEI. The CDR3 protein is CASSGTGYQPQHF. CDR3 DNA: TGTGCCAGCAGCGGGACAGGGTATCAGCCCCAGCATTTT.

This chain uses TRBV28 with TRBJ2-4; TRBD2 is a possible D gene (6 bases). The V and J ends lost 5 bases and 3 bases respectively, with 11 bases between them. Germline V gene data show CDR1 as MDHEN and CDR2 as SYDVKM. The CDR3 runs 14 residues. CDR3 bases: TGTGCCAGCAGTCCGGGGGTAGTCAAAAACATTCAGTACTTC. Translation gives CASSPGVVKNIQYF.

This chain joins TRBV19 and TRBJ1-4, with 9 bases lining up with TRBD1. Germline CDR1 is LNHDA and CDR2 is SQIVND (reference sequence). The CDR3 contains 14 residues. J was trimmed by 10 bases and V by 10 bases; bases with no gene match: 13. The DNA for the CDR3 is TGTGCCACCAAGCCGGGACAGGGTGTAGGAAAACTGTTTTTT. Its protein product is CATKPGQGVGKLFF.

This clone was counted only a few times. This chain joins TRBV6-5 and TRBJ2-3; possibly TRBD2 for D (6 bases). V shed 2 bases and J shed 1 base, with 10 bases lying between them. In germline, CDR1 is MNHEY, CDR2 SVGAGI. The CDR3 runs 15 residues. The CDR3 sequence is CASSYDGGGTDTQYF. The CDR3 nucleotides are TGTGCCAGCAGTTACGATGGCGGGGGCACAGATACGCAGTATTTT.

In nucleotides, the CDR3 is TGTGCCAGCAGCTTAGATTTTACGGGGTACGAGCAGTACTTC. Translation: CASSLDFTGYEQYF. The chain uses TRBV11-2 and TRBJ2-7; tentative D call: TRBD2 (5 bases). The V end was cut by 0 bases, the J end by 4 bases, with 10 bases between. Germline values: CDR1 SGHAT, CDR2 FQNNGV. The CDR3 totals 14 residues.

V gene TRBV6-1 combines with J gene TRBJ1-1, with D tentatively TRBD1 (6 bases). This CDR3 has 15 amino acids. Per germline, CDR1 MNHNS and CDR2 SASEGT. V lost 4 bases, J lost 4 bases, and 16 bases lay in between. This CDR3 is CASSARGGSTTEAFF. The CDR3, as DNA: TGTGCCAGCAGTGCTCGGGGGGGCAGTACCACTGAAGCTTTCTTT.

Comments on this clone: One junction end does not reproduce the germline sequence, and a read error may be involved. Different DNA sequences within this sample yield the same CDR3. CDR3 amino acids: CASSTGDRTNYGYTF. The CDR3, as DNA: TGCGCCAGCAGCACTGGGGACAGAACTAACTATGGCTACACCTTT. The rearrangement uses TRBV5-1 and TRBJ1-2; 7 bases agree with TRBD1. The CDR3 covers 15 residues. Per the germline V gene, CDR1 is SGHRS and CDR2 is YFSETQ.

V usage is TRBV14 and J usage is TRBJ1-3; D remains unclear. Germline CDR1 reads SGHDN; CDR2 reads FVKESK. Trimming removed 0 bases from V and 2 bases from J, with 8 bases in between. CDR3 size: 15 residues. CDR3 bases: TGTGCCAGCAGCCAAGATGCAGGCACTGGAAACACCATATATTTT. Its protein is CASSQDAGTGNTIYF.

The chain employs TRBV1 and TRBJ2-2; TRBD2 is taken as the D call from the table, unchecked against the DNA. TRBV1 is recorded as a pseudogene. CDR3 length equals 20 residues. This chain's CDR3 is CTSSQEGKRRGPKDAGELFF. CDR3 in DNA: TGCACCAGCAGCCAAGAGGGTAAAAGGAGGGGCCCTAAGGACGCCGGGGAGCTGTTTTTT.